The present T cell receptor (beta chain) was sequenced within a study of beta chain features in type 1 diabetes. The wider study: Age and gender were similar between patients and healthy donors, as were cell yields.

The entirety of the isolated RNA underwent reverse transcription, so expressed TCRB transcripts were sequenced. Here immunoSEQ multiplex PCR was the method, and the copy in TCRdb shows in-frame clones only, minus some. The sample consists of a few hundred thousand clones, 12% to 15% of them appearing once. The CDR3 sequence is 16 residues long. In total, each donor contributed a single heparinised blood draw that averaged approximately 0.12 L. The rearrangement uses TRBV7-5 and TRBJ1-2; the table gives TRBD1 as D, unverified against the DNA. TRBV7-5 is a pseudogene segment. This TCR came from a man aged 25-45 years in good health. Specimen: central memory CD4+ T cells from blood. The DNA of the CDR3 is TGTGCCAGAAGCTCCAGGGGGCAGCCACATAACTATGGCTACACCTTC. Translating it yields CARSSRGQPHNYGYTF.